Listed here is a single TCR beta chain. This sample was included in a study of T cell responses to AZD1222 COVID-19 vaccine. Per germline, CDR1 SEHNR and CDR2 FQNEAQ (reference sequence). V was trimmed by 2 bases and J by 5 bases, leaving 12 bases between them. This CDR3 has 14 amino acids. Sequencing was performed with immunoSEQ multiplex PCR; in TCRdb, only in-frame clones are kept and a portion is missing. The sample gives about 150,000 clones, about 90% of which show up once; around 1.3% is in the top ten. The sequence derives from an adult in good health. The gene calls are TRBV7-9 and TRBJ1-2; D is uncertain. The sample consisted of peripheral blood, taken on day 0 of AZD1222 vaccination. DNA of the CDR3: TGTGCCAGCAGCTTAAACAGCATGGAGTATGGCTACACCTTC. It translates to CASSLNSMEYGYTF.